This T cell receptor (beta chain) was sequenced in a study of early T cells in non-severe SARS-CoV-2 infection. Trimming removed 5 bases from V and 8 bases from J; junction bases left unmatched: 6. The CDR3 has 15 amino acids. This clonotype was counted a few times. Unique molecular identifiers tagged individual cDNA molecules. One entry per CDR3 protein results from TCRdb running MiXCR on the 5' RACE reads. The sample has about 44,000 distinct CDR3 sequences, around 6.1% seen once. This receptor was identified in an adult who was a healthcare worker with PCR-confirmed SARS-CoV-2 infection or an uninfected control (not recorded which). Sequenced material: whole blood. The chain uses TRBV12-3 or TRBV12-4 and TRBJ2-1, with TRBD2 matching 13 bases. This chain's CDR3 is CASSPTSGGAHEQFF. CDR3 coding DNA: TGTGCCAGCAGTCCTACTAGCGGGGGGGCCCATGAGCAGTTCTTC.